The source of this T cell receptor beta chain is a study of T cell repertoires in cytomegalovirus infection. Across the study: Shared public TCR beta signatures pointed to both CMV infection and a matching HLA type. Study results and caveats: In two of eight donors, the top clonotype was HLA-C-restricted CMV-specific. Identification of carriers of CMV plus the relevant HLA was achieved through cumulative public TCR beta family frequency.

Germline V CDR1 and CDR2: DFQATT, SNEGSKA (reference sequence). With 0 bases removed from V and 3 bases from J, the gap between germline ends came to 12 bases. This CDR3 has 15 residues. TCRdb re-called the reads through MiXCR, storing one row per CDR3 protein. The sample records fewer than 550,000 distinct CDR3 sequences, about 11% being singletons. Many counts were recorded for this clonotype. The antigen remains undetermined. The origin of this receptor is a human donor in good health (CMV status not recorded). Some clones in this sample may be carry-over from other donors' samples. The sample was PBMCs. This chain connects TRBV20-1 to TRBJ2-1; possibly TRBD1 for D (5 bases). The CDR3 protein is CSARDQDILYNEQFF. The CDR3 bases are TGCAGTGCTAGAGATCAGGACATTCTCTACAATGAGCAGTTCTTC.